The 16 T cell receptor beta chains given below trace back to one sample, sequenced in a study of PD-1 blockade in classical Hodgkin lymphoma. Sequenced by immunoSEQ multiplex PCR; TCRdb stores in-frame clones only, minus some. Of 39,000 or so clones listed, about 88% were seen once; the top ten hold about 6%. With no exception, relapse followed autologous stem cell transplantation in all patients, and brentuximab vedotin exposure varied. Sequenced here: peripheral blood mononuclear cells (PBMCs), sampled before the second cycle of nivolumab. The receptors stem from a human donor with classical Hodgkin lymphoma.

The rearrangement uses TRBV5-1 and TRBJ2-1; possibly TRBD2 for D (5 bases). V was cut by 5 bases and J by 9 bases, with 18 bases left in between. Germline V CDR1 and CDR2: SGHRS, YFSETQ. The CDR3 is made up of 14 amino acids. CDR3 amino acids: CASRLGAIGSEQFF. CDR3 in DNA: TGCGCCAGCAGACTAGGAGCGATAGGAAGTGAGCAGTTCTTC.

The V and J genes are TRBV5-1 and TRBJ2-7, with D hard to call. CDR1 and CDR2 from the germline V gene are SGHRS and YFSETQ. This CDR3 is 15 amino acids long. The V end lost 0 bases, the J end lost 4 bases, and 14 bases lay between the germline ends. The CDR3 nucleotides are TGCGCCAGCAGCTTGGCCTCCGGGCCGGGTTACGAGCAGTACTTC. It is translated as CASSLASGPGYEQYF. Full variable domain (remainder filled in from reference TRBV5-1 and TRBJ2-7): KAGVTQTPRYLIKTRGQQVTLSCSPISGHRSVSWYQQTPGQGLQFLFEYFSETQRNKGNFPGRFSGRQFSNSRSEMNVSTLELGDSALYLCASSLASGPGYEQYFGPGTRLTVT.

The CDR3 loop is CASTSRGYGSPLHF. The CDR3 nucleotides are TGTGCCAGTACCTCAAGGGGCTACGGTTCACCCCTCCACTTT. This chain connects TRBV27 to TRBJ1-6, with D tentatively TRBD1 (5 bases). V shed 9 bases and J shed 9 bases, with 18 bases lying between them. The V gene's germline CDR1 is MNHEY and CDR2 SMNVEV (reference sequence). This CDR3 spans 14 amino acids.

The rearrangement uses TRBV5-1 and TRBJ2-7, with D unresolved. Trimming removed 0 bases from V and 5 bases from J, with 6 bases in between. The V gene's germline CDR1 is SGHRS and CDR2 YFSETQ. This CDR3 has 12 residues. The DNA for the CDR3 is TGCGCCAGCAGCTTGGGACTCGACGAGCAGTACTTC. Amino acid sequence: CASSLGLDEQYF. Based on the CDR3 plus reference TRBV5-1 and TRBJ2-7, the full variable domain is KAGVTQTPRYLIKTRGQQVTLSCSPISGHRSVSWYQQTPGQGLQFLFEYFSETQRNKGNFPGRFSGRQFSNSRSEMNVSTLELGDSALYLCASSLGLDEQYFGPGTRLTVT.

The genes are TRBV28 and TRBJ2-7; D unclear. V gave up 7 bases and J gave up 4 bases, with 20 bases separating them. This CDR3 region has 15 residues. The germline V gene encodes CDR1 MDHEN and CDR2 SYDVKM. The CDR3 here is CASNQGLTNLYEQYF. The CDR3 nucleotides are TGTGCCAGCAACCAAGGGCTCACAAACCTTTACGAGCAGTACTTC. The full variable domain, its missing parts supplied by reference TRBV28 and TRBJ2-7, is DVKVTQSSRYLVKRTGEKVFLECVQDMDHENMFWYRQDPGLGLRLIYFSYDVKMKEKGDIPEGYSVSREKKERFSLILESASTNQTSMYLCASNQGLTNLYEQYFGPGTRLTVT.

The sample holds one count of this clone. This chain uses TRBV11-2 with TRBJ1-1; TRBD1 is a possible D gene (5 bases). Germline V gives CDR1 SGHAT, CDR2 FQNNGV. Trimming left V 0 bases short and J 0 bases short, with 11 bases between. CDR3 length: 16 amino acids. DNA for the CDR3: TGTGCCAGCAGCTTAGAGGCAGGGACCATGAACACTGAAGCTTTCTTT. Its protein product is CASSLEAGTMNTEAFF.

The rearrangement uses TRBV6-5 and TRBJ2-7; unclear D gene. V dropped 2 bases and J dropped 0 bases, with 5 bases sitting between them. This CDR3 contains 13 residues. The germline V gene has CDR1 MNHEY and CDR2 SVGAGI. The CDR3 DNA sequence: TGTGCCAGCAGTTACCTCAACTCCTACGAGCAGTACTTC. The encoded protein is CASSYLNSYEQYF.

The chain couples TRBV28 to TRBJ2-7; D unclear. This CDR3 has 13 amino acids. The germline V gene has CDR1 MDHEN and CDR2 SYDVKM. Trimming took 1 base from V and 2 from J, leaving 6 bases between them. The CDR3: CASSLLKPYEQYF. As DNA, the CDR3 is TGTGCCAGCAGTTTATTAAAACCCTACGAGCAGTACTTC.

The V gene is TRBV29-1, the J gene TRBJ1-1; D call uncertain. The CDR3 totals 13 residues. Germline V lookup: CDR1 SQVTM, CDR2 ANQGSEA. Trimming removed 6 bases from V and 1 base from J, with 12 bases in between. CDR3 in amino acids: CSVYGRPNTEAFF. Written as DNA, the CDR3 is TGCAGCGTCTACGGACGGCCGAACACTGAAGCTTTCTTT. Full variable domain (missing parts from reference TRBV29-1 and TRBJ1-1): SAVISQKPSRDICQRGTSLTIQCQVDSQVTMMFWYRQQPGQSLTLIATANQGSEATYESGFVIDKFPISRPNLTFSTLTVSNMSPEDSSIYLCSVYGRPNTEAFFGQGTRLTVV.

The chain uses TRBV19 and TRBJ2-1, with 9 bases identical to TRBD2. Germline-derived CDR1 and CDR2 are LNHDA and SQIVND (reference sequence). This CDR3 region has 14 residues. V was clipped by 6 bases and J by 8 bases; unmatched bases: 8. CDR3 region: CASRLAGNVDEQFF. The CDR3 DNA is TGTGCCAGTAGGCTAGCGGGGAACGTGGATGAGCAGTTCTTC.

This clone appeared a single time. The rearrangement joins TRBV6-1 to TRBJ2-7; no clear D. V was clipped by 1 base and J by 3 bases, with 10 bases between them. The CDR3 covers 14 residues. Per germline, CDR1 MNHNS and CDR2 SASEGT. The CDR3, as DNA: TGTGCCAGCAGTGAAGGGGATAGTGGCTACGAGCAGTACTTC. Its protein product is CASSEGDSGYEQYF.

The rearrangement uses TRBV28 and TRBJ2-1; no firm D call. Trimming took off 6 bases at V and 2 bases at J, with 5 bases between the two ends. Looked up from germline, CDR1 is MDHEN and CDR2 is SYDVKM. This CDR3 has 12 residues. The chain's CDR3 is CASRGTYNEQFF. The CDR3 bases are TGTGCCAGCAGGGGAACCTACAATGAGCAGTTCTTC.

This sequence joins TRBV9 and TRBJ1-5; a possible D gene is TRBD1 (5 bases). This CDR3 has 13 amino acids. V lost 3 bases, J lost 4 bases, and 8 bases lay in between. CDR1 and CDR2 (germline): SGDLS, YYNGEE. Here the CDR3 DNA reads TGTGCCAGCAGCGGGACACCGAATCAGCCCCAGCATTTT. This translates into CASSGTPNQPQHF.

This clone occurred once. CDR3 sequence (DNA): TGTGCCAGCAGTAACCTAGCGGGCGAGCAGTACTTC. Translated, it gives CASSNLAGEQYF. The chain employs TRBV6-6 and TRBJ2-7; 8 bases match TRBD2. The CDR3 consists of 12 residues. CDR1 MNHNY and CDR2 SVGAGI come from the germline V gene (reference sequence). Losses at the gene ends were 5 bases for V and 6 bases for J; bases not matched to a gene: 3.

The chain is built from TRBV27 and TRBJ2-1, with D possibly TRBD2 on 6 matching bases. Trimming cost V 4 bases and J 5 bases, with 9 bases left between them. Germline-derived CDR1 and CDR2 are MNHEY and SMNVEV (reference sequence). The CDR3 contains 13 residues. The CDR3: CASSYWGDNEQFF. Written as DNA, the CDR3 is TGTGCCAGCAGTTATTGGGGGGACAATGAGCAGTTCTTC.

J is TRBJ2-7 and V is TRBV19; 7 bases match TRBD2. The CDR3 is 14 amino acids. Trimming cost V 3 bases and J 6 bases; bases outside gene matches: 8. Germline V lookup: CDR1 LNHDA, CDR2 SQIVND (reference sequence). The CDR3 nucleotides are TGTGCCAGTAGTATCCCCGGGAGGAACATCGAGCAGTACTTC. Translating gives CASSIPGRNIEQYF.